The 14 T cell receptor beta chains given below trace back to one sample, sequenced in a study of blood T cell repertoires in COVID-19. Assay used: immunoSEQ multiplex PCR; TCRdb lists only in-frame clones, some missing. Here the sample spans some 300,000 clones, more than 70% being singletons. Sequencing was done on a sample of peripheral blood. These TCRs come from a woman aged 25 to 39 who had recovered from COVID-19.

V and J are TRBV6-5 and TRBJ1-5, with TRBD1 matching 8 bases. Germline values: CDR1 MNHEY, CDR2 SVGAGI. This CDR3 is built from 14 residues. The trim removed 6 bases at V and 2 bases at J, leaving 3 bases unmatched. The CDR3: CASSSQGGNQPQHF. CDR3 DNA: TGTGCCAGCAGCTCACAGGGGGGCAATCAGCCCCAGCATTTT.

The chain carries TRBV29-1 and TRBJ2-7; 7 bases map to TRBD1. Germline loops: CDR1 SQVTM, CDR2 ANQGSEA. The CDR3 length is 13 residues. J gave up 2 bases and V 6 bases, and 7 bases lay outside the gene matches. The CDR3 region has the DNA TGCAGCGTCCTGACAGGGTTGACCTACGAGCAGTACTTC. This sequence encodes CSVLTGLTYEQYF.

The chain uses TRBV7-6 and TRBJ2-3, with TRBD2 matching over 10 bases. The germline V gene encodes CDR1 SGHVS and CDR2 FNYEAQ. This CDR3 has 20 residues. The V gene end was trimmed by 1 base and the J gene end by 4 bases; junction bases not matched to a gene: 17. The CDR3 is CASSLGVTSGYRGGADTQYF. As DNA, the CDR3 is TGTGCCAGCAGCTTAGGTGTGACTAGCGGGTATAGGGGGGGCGCAGATACGCAGTATTTT.

The chain combines TRBV2 with TRBJ2-2; possibly TRBD1 for D (5 bases). V lost 5 bases and J lost 4, with 14 bases in between. In germline, CDR1 is SNHLY, CDR2 FYNNEI. The CDR3 spans 15 residues. The DNA for the CDR3 is TGTGCCAGCAGTAAAATCACAGGATTCACCGGGGAGCTGTTTTTT. Its translation is CASSKITGFTGELFF.

The J gene is TRBJ2-7, the V gene TRBV6-6; maybe TRBD2 (6 bases). The V gene lost 7 bases and the J gene lost 0 bases, with 16 bases spanning the gap. The CDR3 runs 15 residues. Per the germline V gene, CDR1 is MNHNY and CDR2 is SVGAGI (reference sequence). CDR3 region: CASIIAAESSYEQYF. In nucleotides, the CDR3 is TGTGCCAGCATCATAGCGGCGGAAAGCTCCTACGAGCAGTACTTC.

V and J are TRBV30 and TRBJ2-7; 10 nucleotides align to TRBD2. The V gene's germline CDR1 is GTSNPN and CDR2 SVGIG (reference sequence). CDR3 length equals 14 residues. With V trimmed by 3 bases and J by 3 bases, 5 bases remained unmatched. CDR3 loop: CAWSSTSGVYEQYF. In DNA form, the CDR3 reads TGTGCCTGGAGCTCTACTAGCGGGGTCTACGAGCAGTACTTC. The full variable domain, its missing parts supplied by reference TRBV30 and TRBJ2-7, is SQTIHQWPATLVQPVGSPLSLECTVEGTSNPNLYWYRQAAGRGLQLLFYSVGIGQISSEVPQNLSASRPQDRQFILSSKKLLLSDSGFYLCAWSSTSGVYEQYFGPGTRLTVT.

This chain links TRBV28 with TRBJ2-7, with D possibly being TRBD2 (5 bases). The CDR3 has 13 residues. Trimming shortened V by 8 bases and J by 2 bases, and 13 bases separated the two germline ends. CDR1 is MDHEN, CDR2 SYDVKM, per germline. This CDR3 reads CASLRTDTYEQYF. The CDR3 bases are TGTGCCAGCCTAAGGACTGATACCTACGAGCAGTACTTC.

This chain connects TRBV2 to TRBJ2-1; D is perhaps TRBD1 (5 bases). CDR3 length equals 14 residues. CDR1 is SNHLY and CDR2 is FYNNEI in the germline V gene. V was clipped by 5 bases and J by 0 bases, with 8 bases between them. The CDR3 bases are TGTGCCAGCAGTAGACAGATCTCCTACAATGAGCAGTTCTTC. Amino acid sequence: CASSRQISYNEQFF.

The rearrangement uses TRBV5-1 and TRBJ2-3; TRBD2 matches 9 bases. The germline V gene has CDR1 SGHRS and CDR2 YFSETQ. The CDR3 contains 16 residues. V gave up 4 bases and J gave up 1 base; unmatched junction bases: 7. CDR3 nucleotides: TGCGCCAGCAGCGCCCTAGAGCGGGGGGGCACAGATACGCAGTATTTT. Protein product: CASSALERGGTDTQYF.

This chain joins TRBV9 and TRBJ1-2; 9 bases match TRBD1. The CDR3 is made up of 16 amino acids. V lost 4 bases and J lost 7; bases outside the gene matches: 14. CDR1 is SGDLS and CDR2 is YYNGEE in the germline V gene. The DNA for the CDR3 is TGTGCCAGCAGCCCCGTCGTACCGGGACAGGGAGGTGGCTACACCTTC. This encodes CASSPVVPGQGGGYTF.

The gene calls are TRBV29-1 and TRBJ1-1; D is unresolved. CDR3 length: 13 amino acids. Germline V gene lookup returns CDR1 SQVTM and CDR2 ANQGSEA. V was pared by 2 bases and J by 1 base, with 8 bases between. The CDR3, as DNA: TGCAGCGTTGAATCGGGTTCGAACACTGAAGCTTTCTTT. This translates into CSVESGSNTEAFF.

The rearrangement links TRBV4-2 to TRBJ1-4, with D unresolved. Trimming stripped 2 bases from V and 8 bases from J, with 15 bases between. The CDR3 extends over 15 amino acids. Germline V gene lookup returns CDR1 LGHNA and CDR2 YNFKEQ. In DNA form, the CDR3 reads TGTGCCAGCAGCCAACCGACGGGAGGCCAGGAAAAACTGTTTTTT. Amino acid sequence: CASSQPTGGQEKLFF.

The chain links TRBV5-8 to TRBJ2-1, with 9 nucleotides matching TRBD1. V lost 0 bases, J lost 5 bases, and 9 bases stayed unmatched. The CDR3 extends over 17 amino acids. CDR1 and CDR2 from the germline V gene are SGHTS and YDEGEE. In DNA form, the CDR3 reads TGTGCCAGCAGCTTGGCCCCCCCGGGACAGGGAAACAATGAGCAGTTCTTC. Translating it yields CASSLAPPGQGNNEQFF.

This clone showed up just a few times. The chain has TRBV19 and TRBJ1-3; no reliable D call. CDR1 LNHDA and CDR2 SQIVND come from the germline V gene (reference sequence). The CDR3 has 14 residues. Trimming removed 3 bases from V and 0 bases from J, with 6 bases in between. The CDR3 sequence: CASSMLRSGNTIYF. Written as DNA, the CDR3 is TGTGCCAGTAGTATGCTGCGCTCTGGAAACACCATATATTTT.